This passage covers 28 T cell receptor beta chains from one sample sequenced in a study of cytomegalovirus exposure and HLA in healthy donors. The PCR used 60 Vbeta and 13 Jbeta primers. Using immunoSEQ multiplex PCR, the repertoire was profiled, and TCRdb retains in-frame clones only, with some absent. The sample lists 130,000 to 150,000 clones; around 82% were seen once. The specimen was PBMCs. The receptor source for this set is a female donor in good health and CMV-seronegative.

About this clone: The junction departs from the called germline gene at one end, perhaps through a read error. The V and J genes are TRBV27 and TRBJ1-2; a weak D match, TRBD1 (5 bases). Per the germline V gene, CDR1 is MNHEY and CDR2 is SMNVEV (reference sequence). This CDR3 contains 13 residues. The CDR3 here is CASSFRVGGGYPF. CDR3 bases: TGTGCCAGCAGTTTTCGGGTGGGGGGTGGCTACCCCTTC.

The CDR3 bases are TGCGCCAGCAGTGGAACAGGGGGGCCTGTCACTGAAGCTTTCTTT. It encodes CASSGTGGPVTEAFF. This rearrangement joins TRBV10-1 to TRBJ1-1; 8 bases fit TRBD1. The CDR3 runs to 15 residues. Germline CDR1 is WNHNN and CDR2 is SYGVQD (reference sequence). The J segment lost 4 bases and the V segment lost 4 bases, leaving 8 bases of the junction unmatched.

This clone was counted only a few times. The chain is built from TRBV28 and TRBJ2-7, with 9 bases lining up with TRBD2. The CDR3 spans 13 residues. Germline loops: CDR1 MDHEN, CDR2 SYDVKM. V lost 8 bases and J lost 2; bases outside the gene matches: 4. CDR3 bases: TGTGCCAGCTCTAGCGGGGATCCCTACGAGCAGTACTTC. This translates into CASSSGDPYEQYF. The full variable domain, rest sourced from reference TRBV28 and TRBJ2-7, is DVKVTQSSRYLVKRTGEKVFLECVQDMDHENMFWYRQDPGLGLRLIYFSYDVKMKEKGDIPEGYSVSREKKERFSLILESASTNQTSMYLCASSSGDPYEQYFGPGTRLTVT.

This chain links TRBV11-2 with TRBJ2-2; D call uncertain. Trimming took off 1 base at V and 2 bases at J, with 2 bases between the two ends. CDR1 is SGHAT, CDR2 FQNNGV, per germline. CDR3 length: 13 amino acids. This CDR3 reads CASSLANTGELFF. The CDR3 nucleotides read TGTGCCAGCAGCTTAGCAAACACCGGGGAGCTGTTTTTT.

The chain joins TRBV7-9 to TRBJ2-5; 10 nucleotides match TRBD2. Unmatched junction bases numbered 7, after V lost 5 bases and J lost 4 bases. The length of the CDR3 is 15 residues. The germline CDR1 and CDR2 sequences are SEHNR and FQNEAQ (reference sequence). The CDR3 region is CASSLSGGPVETQYF. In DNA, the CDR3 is TGTGCCAGCAGCCTTAGCGGGGGGCCGGTAGAGACCCAGTACTTC.

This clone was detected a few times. The CDR3 reads CASRLTTEGNTIYF. CDR3 nucleotide sequence: TGTGCCAGCCGACTTACGACAGAGGGAAACACCATATATTTT. J is TRBJ1-3 and V is TRBV6-5, with D possibly being TRBD1 (5 bases). Germline V CDR1 and CDR2: MNHEY, SVGAGI. This CDR3 has 14 residues. V lost 8 bases, J lost 4 bases, and 15 bases lay in between.

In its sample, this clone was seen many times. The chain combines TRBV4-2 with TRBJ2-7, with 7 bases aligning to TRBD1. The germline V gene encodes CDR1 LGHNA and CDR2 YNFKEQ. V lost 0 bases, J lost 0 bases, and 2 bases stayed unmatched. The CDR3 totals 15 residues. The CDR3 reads CASSQDWDSSYEQYF. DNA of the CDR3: TGTGCCAGCAGCCAAGATTGGGACAGCTCCTACGAGCAGTACTTC.

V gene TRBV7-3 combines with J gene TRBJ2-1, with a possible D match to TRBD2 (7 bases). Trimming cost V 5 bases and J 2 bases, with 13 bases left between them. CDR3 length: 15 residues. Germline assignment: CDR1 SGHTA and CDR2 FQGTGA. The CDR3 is CASSAGGQAYNEQFF. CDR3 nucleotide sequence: TGTGCCAGCAGCGCCGGGGGGCAGGCCTACAATGAGCAGTTCTTC.

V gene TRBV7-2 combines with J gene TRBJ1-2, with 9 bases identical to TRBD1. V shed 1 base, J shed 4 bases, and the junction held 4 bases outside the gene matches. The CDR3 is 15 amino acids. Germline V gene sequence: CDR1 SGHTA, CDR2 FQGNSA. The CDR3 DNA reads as TGTGCCAGCAGCTTAGAAGGGACAGGGTTCTATGGCTACACCTTC. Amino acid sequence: CASSLEGTGFYGYTF.

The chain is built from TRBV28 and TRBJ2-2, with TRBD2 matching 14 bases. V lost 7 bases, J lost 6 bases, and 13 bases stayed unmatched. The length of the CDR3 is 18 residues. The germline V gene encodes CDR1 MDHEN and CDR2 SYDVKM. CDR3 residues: CASNHLGLAGGGAGELFF. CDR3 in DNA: TGTGCCAGCAACCACTTAGGACTAGCGGGAGGCGGAGCCGGGGAGCTGTTTTTT. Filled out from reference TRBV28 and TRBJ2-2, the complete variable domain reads DVKVTQSSRYLVKRTGEKVFLECVQDMDHENMFWYRQDPGLGLRLIYFSYDVKMKEKGDIPEGYSVSREKKERFSLILESASTNQTSMYLCASNHLGLAGGGAGELFFGEGSRLTVL.

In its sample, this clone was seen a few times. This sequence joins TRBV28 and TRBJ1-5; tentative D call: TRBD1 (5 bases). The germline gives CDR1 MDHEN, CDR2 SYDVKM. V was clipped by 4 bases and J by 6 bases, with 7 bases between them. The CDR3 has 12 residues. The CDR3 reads CASSSGFQPQHF. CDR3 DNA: TGTGCCAGCAGTTCAGGGTTTCAGCCCCAGCATTTT.

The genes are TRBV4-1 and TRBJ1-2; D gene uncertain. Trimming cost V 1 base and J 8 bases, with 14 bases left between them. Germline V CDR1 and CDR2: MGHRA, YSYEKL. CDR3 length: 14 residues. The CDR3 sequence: CASSQVPVAGGYTF. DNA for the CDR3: TGCGCCAGCAGCCAAGTTCCCGTTGCGGGGGGCTACACCTTC.

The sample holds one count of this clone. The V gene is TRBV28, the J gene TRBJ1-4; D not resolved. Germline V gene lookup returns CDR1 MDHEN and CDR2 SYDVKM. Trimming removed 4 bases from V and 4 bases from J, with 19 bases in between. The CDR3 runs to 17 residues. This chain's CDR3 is CASSSHPETTLNEKLFF. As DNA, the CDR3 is TGTGCCAGCAGTTCCCACCCAGAGACGACTCTTAATGAAAAACTGTTTTTT.

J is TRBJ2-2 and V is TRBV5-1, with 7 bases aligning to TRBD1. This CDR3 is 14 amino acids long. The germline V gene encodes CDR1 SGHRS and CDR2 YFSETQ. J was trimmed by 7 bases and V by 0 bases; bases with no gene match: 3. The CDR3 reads CASSLEGGIGELFF. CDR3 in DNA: TGCGCCAGCAGCTTGGAAGGGGGCATCGGGGAGCTGTTTTTT.

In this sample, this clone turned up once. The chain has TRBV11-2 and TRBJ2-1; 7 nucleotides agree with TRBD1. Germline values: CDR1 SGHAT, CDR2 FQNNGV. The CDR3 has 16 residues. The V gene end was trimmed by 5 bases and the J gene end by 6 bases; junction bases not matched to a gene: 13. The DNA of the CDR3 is TGTGCCAGCAGCCTCCGAGGGGGCGCTTTGGTCAATGAGCAGTTCTTC. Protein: CASSLRGGALVNEQFF.

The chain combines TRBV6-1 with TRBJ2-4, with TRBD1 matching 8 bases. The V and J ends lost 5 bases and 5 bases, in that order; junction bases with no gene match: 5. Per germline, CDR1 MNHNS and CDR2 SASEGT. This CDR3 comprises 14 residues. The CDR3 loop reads CASSPTGEQNIQYF. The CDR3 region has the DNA TGTGCCAGCAGTCCGACAGGGGAACAAAACATTCAGTACTTC.

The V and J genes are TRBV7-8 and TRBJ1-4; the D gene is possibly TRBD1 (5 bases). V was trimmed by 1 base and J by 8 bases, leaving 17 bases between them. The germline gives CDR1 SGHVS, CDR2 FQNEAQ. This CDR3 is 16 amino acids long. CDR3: CASSLESGQGREKLFF. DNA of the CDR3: TGTGCCAGCAGCTTAGAGTCTGGCCAGGGTCGAGAAAAACTGTTTTTT.

For the CDR3, the DNA is TGTGCCAGCAGCTATCCACAGGAAACTTATAGCAATCAGCCCCAGCATTTT. Translated, it gives CASSYPQETYSNQPQHF. The V and J genes are TRBV28 and TRBJ1-5; perhaps TRBD1 as D (5 bases). Germline assignment: CDR1 MDHEN and CDR2 SYDVKM. The V end lost 6 bases, the J end lost 0 bases, and 18 bases lay between the germline ends. The CDR3 sequence is 17 residues long.

The CDR3 DNA is TGTGCCAGCAGTCCCAATAAAGTAGCGGGGGGGCCGCACGGGGAGCTGTTTTTT. It specifies CASSPNKVAGGPHGELFF. The rearrangement links TRBV27 to TRBJ2-2; 11 nucleotides agree with TRBD2. The trim removed 5 bases at V and 7 bases at J, leaving 15 bases unmatched. CDR1 and CDR2 (germline): MNHEY, SMNVEV (reference sequence). This CDR3 comprises 18 residues.

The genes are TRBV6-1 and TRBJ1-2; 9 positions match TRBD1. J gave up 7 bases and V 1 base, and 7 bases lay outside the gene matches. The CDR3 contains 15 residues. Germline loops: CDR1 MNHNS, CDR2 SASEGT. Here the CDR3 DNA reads TGTGCCAGCAGTGAAGAGGGACAGGGAATTGGTGGCTACACCTTC. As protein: CASSEEGQGIGGYTF.

CDR3 in DNA: TGTGCCAGCAGCATTGGGACAGCTTTCACTGAAGCTTTCTTT. This translates into CASSIGTAFTEAFF. The rearrangement uses TRBV11-2 and TRBJ1-1; 7 bases are a match to TRBD1. Per germline, CDR1 SGHAT and CDR2 FQNNGV. V shed 5 bases, J shed 4 bases, and the junction held 7 bases outside the gene matches. The CDR3 covers 14 residues.

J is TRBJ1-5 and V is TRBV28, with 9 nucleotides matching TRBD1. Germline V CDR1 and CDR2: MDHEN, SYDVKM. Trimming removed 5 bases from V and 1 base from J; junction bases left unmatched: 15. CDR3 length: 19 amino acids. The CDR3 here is CASSPIRNSGQGSNQPQHF. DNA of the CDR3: TGTGCCAGCAGTCCGATCAGAAATTCCGGACAGGGGAGCAATCAGCCCCAGCATTTT.

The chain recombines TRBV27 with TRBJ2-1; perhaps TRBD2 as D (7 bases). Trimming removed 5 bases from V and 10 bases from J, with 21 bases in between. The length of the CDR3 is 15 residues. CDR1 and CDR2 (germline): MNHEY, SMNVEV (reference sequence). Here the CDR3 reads CASSLPSGGRGEQFF. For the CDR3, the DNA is TGTGCCAGCAGTCTCCCCTCCGGGGGGCGCGGAGAGCAGTTCTTC.

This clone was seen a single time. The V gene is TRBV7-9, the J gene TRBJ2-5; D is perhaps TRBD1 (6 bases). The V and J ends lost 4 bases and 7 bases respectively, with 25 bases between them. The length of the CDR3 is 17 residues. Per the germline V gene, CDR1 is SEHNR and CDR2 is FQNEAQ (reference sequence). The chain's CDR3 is CASSSLRGRRRGLTQYF. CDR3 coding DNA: TGTGCCAGCAGCTCTCTTCGAGGCAGGCGAAGGGGGTTGACCCAGTACTTC.

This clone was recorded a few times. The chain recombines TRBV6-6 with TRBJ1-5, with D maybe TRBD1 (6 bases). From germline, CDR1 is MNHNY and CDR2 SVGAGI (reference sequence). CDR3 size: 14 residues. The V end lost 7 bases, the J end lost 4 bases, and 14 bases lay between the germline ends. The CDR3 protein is CASNYRTGNQPQHF. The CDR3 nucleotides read TGTGCCAGCAACTACCGAACAGGGAATCAGCCCCAGCATTTT.

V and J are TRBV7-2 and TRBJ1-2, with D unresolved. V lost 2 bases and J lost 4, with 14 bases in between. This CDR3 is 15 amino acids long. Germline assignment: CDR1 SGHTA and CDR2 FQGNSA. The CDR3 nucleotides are TGTGCCAGCAGCTTAACCTCGCGGCAGATCTATGGCTACACCTTC. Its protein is CASSLTSRQIYGYTF.

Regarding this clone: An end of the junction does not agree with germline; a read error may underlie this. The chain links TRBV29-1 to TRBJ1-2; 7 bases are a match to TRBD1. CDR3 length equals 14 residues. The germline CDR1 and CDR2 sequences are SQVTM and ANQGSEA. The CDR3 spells CSVDPETGNYGYPF. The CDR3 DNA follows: TGCAGCGTTGACCCCGAGACAGGGAACTATGGCTACCCCTTC. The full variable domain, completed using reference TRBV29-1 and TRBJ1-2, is SAVISQKPSRDICQRGTSLTIQCQVDSQVTMMFWYRQQPGQSLTLIATANQGSEATYESGFVIDKFPISRPNLTFSTLTVSNMSPEDSSIYLCSVDPETGNYGYPFGSGTRLTVV.

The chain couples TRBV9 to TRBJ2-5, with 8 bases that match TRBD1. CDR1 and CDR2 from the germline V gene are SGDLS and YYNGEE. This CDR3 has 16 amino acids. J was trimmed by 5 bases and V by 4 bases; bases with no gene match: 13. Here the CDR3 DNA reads TGTGCCAGCAGCCCAACCGGGACAGGCTACGGGGAGACCCAGTACTTC. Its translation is CASSPTGTGYGETQYF.